Each of the 8 T cell receptor beta chains below was sequenced from the same sample in a study of T-cell reconstitution after alpha-beta-depleted transplantation in children. Researchers prepared the TCRbeta library using unique molecular identifiers, the study reports. TCRdb ran MiXCR on the PCR reads and lists one entry per CDR3 protein. The table shows about 250,000 distinct CDR3 sequences, with roughly 25% occurring only once. This material consisted of PBMCs, mostly from graft donor cells, taken 360 days after TCRalphabeta/CD19-depleted stem cell transplant. The receptors derive from a female patient between 2 and 10 years old who had a stem cell transplant for congenital amegakaryocytic thrombocytopenia, so the T cells may come from the graft donor.

This chain uses TRBV27 with TRBJ2-7, with D perhaps given as TRBD1 or TRBD2 (5 bases each). The CDR3 spans 15 residues. Germline V CDR1 and CDR2: MNHEY, SMNVEV (reference sequence). V lost 0 bases and J 2 bases, leaving 11 bases between the germline ends. The CDR3, as DNA: TGTGCCAGCAGTTTATCCGAGGGGTCCACCTACGAGCAGTACTTC. It specifies CASSLSEGSTYEQYF.

The rearrangement links TRBV5-1 to TRBJ2-4, with TRBD2 identical over 12 bases. This CDR3 has 18 residues. V was pared by 0 bases and J by 0 bases, with 4 bases of the junction left unmatched. Germline-derived CDR1 and CDR2 are SGHRS and YFSETQ. CDR3 DNA sequence: TGCGCCAGCAGCTTGGCGACTAGCGGGGGTCTAGCCAAAAACATTCAGTACTTC. Its translation is CASSLATSGGLAKNIQYF. The whole variable domain, filled in from reference TRBV5-1 and TRBJ2-4, reads KAGVTQTPRYLIKTRGQQVTLSCSPISGHRSVSWYQQTPGQGLQFLFEYFSETQRNKGNFPGRFSGRQFSNSRSEMNVSTLELGDSALYLCASSLATSGGLAKNIQYFGAGTRLSVL.

A few counts support this clonotype. The V and J genes are TRBV12-3 or TRBV12-4 and TRBJ2-7; tentatively, D is TRBD2 (7 bases). Between the trimmed V and J ends, which lost 6 bases and 2 bases, there was a span of 14 bases. This CDR3 is built from 14 residues. CDR3 coding DNA: TGTGCCAGCAGAAAGGGGGGGGACACCTACGAGCAGTACTTC. Translating gives CASRKGGDTYEQYF.

This clonotype was seen a handful of times. The chain joins TRBV20-1 to TRBJ2-7; TRBD2 matches 11 bases. The CDR3 has 16 residues. The germline V gene encodes CDR1 DFQATT and CDR2 SNEGSKA (reference sequence). Losses at the gene ends were 3 bases for V and 3 bases for J; bases not matched to a gene: 10. The CDR3 reads CSARTSGEPVYYEQYF. CDR3 bases: TGCAGTGCTAGGACTAGCGGGGAACCGGTCTACTACGAGCAGTACTTC.

This sequence joins TRBV7-2 and TRBJ2-7; 7 bases align to TRBD1. With 4 bases clipped from V and 3 bases from J, the junction kept 9 bases outside the gene matches. Germline CDR1 and CDR2: SGHTA and FQGNSA. CDR3 size: 15 residues. CDR3 protein: CASSSETGYHYEQYF. CDR3 bases: TGTGCCAGCAGCTCCGAGACAGGGTACCACTACGAGCAGTACTTC.

This clonotype was seen a handful of times. The V call is TRBV25-1, the J call TRBJ2-2; 11 bases match TRBD2. The CDR3 covers 16 residues. The J segment lost 1 base and the V segment lost 3 bases, leaving 1 base of the junction unmatched. Germline V gives CDR1 MGHDK, CDR2 SYGVNS. The CDR3 is CASSDTSGRNTGELFF. The CDR3 DNA sequence: TGTGCCAGCAGTGATACTAGCGGGAGGAACACCGGGGAGCTGTTTTTT.

This clonotype appeared a few times. The rearrangement uses TRBV29-1 and TRBJ1-2, with D possibly matching TRBD1 (5 bases). Trimming stripped 7 bases from V and 6 bases from J, with 15 bases between. The CDR3 runs 12 residues. The germline V gene has CDR1 SQVTM and CDR2 ANQGSEA. The CDR3 sequence is CSALGGWNGYTF. The CDR3 DNA reads as TGCAGCGCACTGGGGGGGTGGAATGGCTACACCTTC. Together with reference TRBV29-1 and TRBJ1-2, the CDR3 gives the full variable domain: SAVISQKPSRDICQRGTSLTIQCQVDSQVTMMFWYRQQPGQSLTLIATANQGSEATYESGFVIDKFPISRPNLTFSTLTVSNMSPEDSSIYLCSALGGWNGYTFGSGTRLTVV.

This clonotype was detected ten times or more. This chain connects TRBV5-1 to TRBJ2-3; D is unclear. From germline, CDR1 is SGHRS and CDR2 YFSETQ. The CDR3 consists of 14 residues. The V gene lost 3 bases and the J gene lost 2 bases, with 10 bases spanning the gap. The CDR3 reads CASSSQRTTDTQYF. The CDR3 region has the DNA TGCGCCAGCAGCTCCCAGCGCACCACAGATACGCAGTATTTT.